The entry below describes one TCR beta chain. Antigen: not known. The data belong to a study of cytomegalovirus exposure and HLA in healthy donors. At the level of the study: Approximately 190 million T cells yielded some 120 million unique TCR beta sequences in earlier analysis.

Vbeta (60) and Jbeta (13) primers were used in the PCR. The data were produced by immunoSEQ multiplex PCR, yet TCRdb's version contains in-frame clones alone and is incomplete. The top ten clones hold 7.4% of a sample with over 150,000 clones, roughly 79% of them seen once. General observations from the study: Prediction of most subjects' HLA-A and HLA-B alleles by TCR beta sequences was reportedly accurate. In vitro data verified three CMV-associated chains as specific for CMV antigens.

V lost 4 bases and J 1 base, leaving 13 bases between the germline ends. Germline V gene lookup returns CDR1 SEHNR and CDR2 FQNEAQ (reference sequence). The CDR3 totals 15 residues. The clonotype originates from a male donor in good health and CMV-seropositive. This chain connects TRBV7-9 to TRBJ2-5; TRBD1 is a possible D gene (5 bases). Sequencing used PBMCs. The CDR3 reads CASSSLDTPQETQYF. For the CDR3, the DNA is TGTGCCAGCAGCTCCTTGGACACCCCCCAAGAGACCCAGTACTTC.